This T cell receptor (beta chain) was obtained from a study of CD8 T cells in ankylosing spondylitis. Broader study findings: A motif in TCR beta, a set of 8 or 9 highly homologous variants, appeared characteristic of ankylosing spondylitis blood. The study looked at matched synovial fluid samples from ankylosing spondylitis patients. Disease-linked clones were reported to be significantly enriched there.

One entry per CDR3 protein results from TCRdb running MiXCR on the 5' RACE reads. The sample records about 250,000 distinct CDR3 sequences, about 10% being singletons. The CDR3 is made up of 15 amino acids. With V trimmed by 6 bases and J by 0 bases, 3 bases remained unmatched. The germline gives CDR1 MNHNS, CDR2 SASEGT. The table lists this clonotype with a few counts. What it binds is unknown. The TCR originated in a male donor with ankylosing spondylitis or in good health (not recorded which). The genes are TRBV6-1 and TRBJ2-3, with TRBD2 matching 10 bases. Sequences were obtained from blood, either unsorted or a sorted T cell fraction (not recorded which). CDR3 nucleotides: TGTGCCAGCAGGCTAGCGGGAGCTAGCACAGATACGCAGTATTTT. The encoded protein is CASRLAGASTDTQYF.